The rows below give T cell receptor beta chains drawn from one sample of a study of blood T cell repertoires in COVID-19. Measured with immunoSEQ multiplex PCR; TCRdb has only the in-frame clones, and not every one. The sample holds 200,000 to 250,000 clones, around 89% seen once. Sequenced material: peripheral blood. The receptor set was obtained from a man aged 25 to 40 with COVID-19, enrolled during active disease. Both conserved end residues are part of each CDR3. Each record gives: clone size, J gene, V gene, D gene, CDR3 protein, CDR3 DNA. A D gene is named only where the DNA matches it firmly. Expanded clones get a size class; other rows say once, few or many, or leave the size out.

once,TRBJ2-1,TRBV6-5,NA,CASSYSHEQFF,TGTGCCAGCAGTTATAGTCATGAGCAGTTCTTC
NA,TRBJ2-7,TRBV5-5,TRBD1,CASSLVGTGGYEQYF,TGTGCCAGCAGCCTCGTTGGGACAGGGGGCTACGAGCAGTACTTC
NA,TRBJ2-1,TRBV7-2,NA,CASSLTAVSSYNEQFF,TGTGCCAGCAGCTTAACAGCGGTAAGCTCCTACAATGAGCAGTTCTTC
NA,TRBJ2-2,TRBV11-3,NA,CASSFQGAGELFF,TGTGCCAGCAGCTTCCAGGGCGCCGGGGAGCTGTTTTTT
once,TRBJ1-6,TRBV5-8,NA,CASGVGRPWNSPLHF,TGTGCCAGCGGGGTGGGGAGGCCATGGAATTCACCCCTCCACTTT
NA,TRBJ1-2,TRBV6-5,TRBD1,CASGPWTGDYGYTF,TGTGCCAGCGGACCTTGGACAGGGGATTATGGCTACACCTTC
NA,TRBJ1-2,TRBV7-2,NA,CASSIQGDYGYTF,TGTGCCAGCAGCATACAGGGAGACTATGGCTACACCTTC
NA,TRBJ2-7,TRBV12-3/TRBV12-4,NA,CASSLGAAYEQYF,TGTGCCAGCAGTTTAGGGGCAGCCTACGAGCAGTACTTC
NA,TRBJ2-5,TRBV2,NA,CASSEGEAETQYF,TGTGCCAGCAGCGAAGGGGAGGCAGAGACCCAGTACTTC
NA,TRBJ2-7,TRBV5-6,NA,CASCPQTVPYEQYF,TGTGCCAGCTGTCCCCAAACAGTTCCCTACGAGCAGTACTTC
NA,TRBJ1-6,TRBV7-3,NA,CASSLRPDRYNSPLHF,TGTGCCAGCAGCTTAAGGCCGGACAGATATAATTCACCCCTCCACTTT
NA,TRBJ1-2,TRBV13,TRBD1,CASSLETGTGNGYTF,TGTGCCAGCAGCTTAGAAACCGGGACAGGTAATGGCTACACCTTC
NA,TRBJ2-7,TRBV15,TRBD1,CATSEQGNNEQYF,TGTGCCACCAGCGAACAGGGGAACAACGAGCAGTACTTC
NA,TRBJ2-3,TRBV29-1,TRBD2,CSVLAGGTTDTQYF,TGCAGCGTACTAGCGGGAGGGACCACAGATACGCAGTATTTT
NA,TRBJ2-2,TRBV6-5,NA,CASSQKGELFF,TGTGCCAGCAGTCAAAAAGGGGAGCTGTTTTTT
NA,TRBJ2-2,TRBV5-1,NA,CASSSPRGGASGELFF,TGCGCCAGCAGCTCCCCTCGAGGGGGGGCCTCAGGGGAGCTGTTTTTT
NA,TRBJ2-7,TRBV27,TRBD1,CASSLGSGTGVAEQYF,TGTGCCAGCAGTTTAGGGTCGGGGACAGGGGTGGCCGAGCAGTACTTC
NA,TRBJ2-2,TRBV3-1/TRBV3-2,TRBD2,CASSPTSGRADGELFF,TGTGCCAGCAGCCCTACTAGCGGGAGGGCCGACGGGGAGCTGTTTTTT
few,TRBJ1-2,TRBV7-2,NA,CASSPILPGYTF,TGTGCCAGCAGCCCTATCCTGCCTGGCTACACCTTC
NA,TRBJ2-3,TRBV6-5,NA,CASFAGLADTQYF,TGTGCCAGCTTCGCGGGGCTAGCCGATACGCAGTATTTT
NA,TRBJ2-5,TRBV10-3,TRBD2,CAISDPLAGGPETQYF,TGTGCCATCAGTGACCCACTAGCGGGGGGCCCGGAGACCCAGTACTTC
once,TRBJ2-3,TRBV6-2/TRBV6-3,TRBD2,CASSYLASGHRRSSTDTQYF,TGTGCCAGCAGTTACCTGGCTAGCGGACACCGAAGATCTAGCACAGATACGCAGTATTTT
NA,TRBJ1-3,TRBV9,NA,CASSVTSRNTIYF,TGTGCCAGCAGCGTAACATCAAGAAACACCATATATTTT
NA,TRBJ1-1,TRBV3-1/TRBV3-2,NA,CASSLRGDTEAFF,TGTGCCAGCAGCCTTCGGGGGGACACTGAAGCTTTCTTT
NA,TRBJ2-7,TRBV4-1,NA,CASSLFSNSLLHEQYF,TGCGCCAGCAGCCTTTTCTCAAACTCCTTGTTACACGAGCAGTACTTC
few,TRBJ2-7,TRBV7-2,NA,CASSRLAEEQYF,TGTGCCAGCAGCCGCTTAGCGGAAGAGCAGTACTTC
once,TRBJ2-1,TRBV19,TRBD1,CASRTGYSYNEQFF,TGTGCCAGTAGGACAGGGTACTCCTACAATGAGCAGTTCTTC
NA,TRBJ2-1,TRBV20-1,NA,CSARVVAEQFF,TGCAGTGCTAGAGTGGTAGCGGAGCAGTTCTTC
NA,TRBJ2-2,TRBV7-9,NA,CASSLIRGSGELFF,TGTGCCAGCAGCCTAATCAGGGGTAGCGGGGAGCTGTTTTTT
NA,TRBJ2-3,TRBV7-3,TRBD2,CASSSSSGPRVDTQYF,TGTGCCAGCAGCTCCTCTAGCGGTCCAAGGGTAGATACGCAGTATTTT
NA,TRBJ2-7,TRBV5-6,TRBD1,CASSPTGTEQYF,TGTGCCAGCAGCCCGACAGGGACCGAGCAGTACTTC
once,TRBJ1-5,TRBV6-5,NA,CASSYGSGFANQPQHF,TGTGCCAGCAGTTACGGGTCGGGGTTCGCCAATCAGCCCCAGCATTTT
once,TRBJ1-4,TRBV21-1,NA,CASSKYPYGFSPRKNEKLFF,TGTGCCAGCAGCAAATACCCCTACGGGTTTTCCCCCAGAAAGAATGAAAAACTGTTTTTT
NA,TRBJ2-7,TRBV20-1,NA,CSARRQIEQYF,TGCAGTGCTAGGCGGCAGATTGAGCAGTACTTC
NA,TRBJ1-1,TRBV11-2,NA,CASSIWGVIDTEAFF,TGTGCCAGCAGCATCTGGGGGGTTATCGACACTGAAGCTTTCTTT
NA,TRBJ2-5,TRBV28,TRBD1,CASSPPRTGPRETQYF,TGTGCCAGCAGTCCCCCGAGGACAGGCCCACGAGAGACCCAGTACTTC
NA,TRBJ2-7,TRBV28,NA,CASSFPPDRPYEGRQYF,TGTGCCAGCAGTTTCCCCCCCGACAGGCCCTACGAGGGGCGGCAGTACTTC
NA,TRBJ2-3,TRBV7-3,TRBD2,CASSLDLAGSAF,TGTGCCAGCAGCTTAGACCTAGCGGGGTCCGCATTT
NA,TRBJ1-5,TRBV28,NA,CASSYTYQPQHF,TGTGCCAGCAGTTACACGTATCAGCCCCAGCATTTT
NA,TRBJ1-1,TRBV4-3,TRBD1,CASSPRDREGNTEAFF,TGCGCCAGCAGCCCCCGGGACAGGGAAGGCAACACTGAAGCTTTCTTT
NA,TRBJ2-5,TRBV5-1,TRBD1,CASMDRDLETQYF,TGCGCCAGCATGGACAGGGACTTAGAGACCCAGTACTTC
NA,TRBJ2-3,TRBV19,NA,CASSMVQDPPTDTQYF,TGTGCCAGTAGTATGGTGCAGGATCCCCCCACAGATACGCAGTATTTT
NA,TRBJ1-5,TRBV7-9,TRBD1,CASSSLQQGSNQPQHF,TGTGCCAGCAGCTCACTACAACAGGGGAGCAATCAGCCCCAGCATTTT
NA,TRBJ2-7,TRBV6-5,NA,CASSAGYEQYF,TGTGCCAGCTCGGCGGGTTACGAGCAGTACTTC
NA,TRBJ2-2,TRBV6-5,TRBD2,CASSWTRNTGELFF,TGTGCCAGCAGTTGGACTAGGAACACCGGGGAGCTGTTTTTT
NA,TRBJ1-5,TRBV10-3,NA,CAISPQADQPQHF,TGTGCCATCAGCCCCCAGGCCGATCAGCCCCAGCATTTT
few,TRBJ1-6,TRBV2,NA,CASSSRGGTLHF,TGTGCCAGCAGTAGCCGGGGGGGGACCCTCCACTTT
NA,TRBJ2-3,TRBV29-1,TRBD2,CSVGASGGTDTQYF,TGCAGCGTTGGAGCTAGCGGGGGCACAGATACGCAGTATTTT
NA,TRBJ1-2,TRBV3-1/TRBV3-2,TRBD1,CASSHPFRGQGVGGYTF,TGTGCCAGCAGCCATCCCTTTAGAGGACAGGGAGTAGGCGGCTACACCTTC
NA,TRBJ2-7,TRBV7-9,TRBD1,CASRPGTGLGEQYF,TGTGCCAGCCGGCCCGGGACAGGGCTTGGCGAGCAGTACTTC
NA,TRBJ1-2,TRBV20-1,TRBD1,CSASSRDRGSGGYTF,TGCAGTGCTAGTTCCCGGGACAGGGGGTCTGGTGGCTACACCTTC
NA,TRBJ2-1,TRBV27,TRBD1,CASSSLQGVADNEQFF,TGTGCCAGCAGTTCTTTACAGGGGGTCGCGGACAATGAGCAGTTCTTC
NA,TRBJ1-1,TRBV5-5,NA,CASSLRTDMNTEAFF,TGTGCCAGCAGCTTGAGGACAGACATGAACACTGAAGCTTTCTTT